This T cell receptor (beta chain) was obtained from a study of T cells in Graves' hyperthyroidism and ophthalmopathy (dated by TCRdb to between 2018 and 2021). Describing the broader study: Peripheral blood samples were taken at the time of initial diagnosis, prior to any treatment. The roughly 94 discovery patients were randomly split 7:3 into training and test sets. Prospective prediction of ophthalmopathy was tested in an independent validation cohort consisting of 18 to 20 hyperthyroidism patients and some 15 patients who later progressed to ophthalmopathy. TCR Vbeta CDR3 sequencing of 135 peripheral blood samples (under 45 ophthalmopathy, around 80 hyperthyroidism and some 17 progressor patients) is reported in the paper. A discovery cohort of roughly 100 patients, fewer than 50 with Graves' ophthalmopathy and 57 with stable Graves' hyperthyroidism, was used to find distinguishing TCR V-J signatures. Once sampling was done, hyperthyroidism patients were given methimazole at a starting dose of 30 mg daily, whereas ophthalmopathy patients were given high-dose intravenous methylprednisolone. In several Graves' hyperthyroidism patients, the study also compared T-cell repertoires from thyroid tissue with T-cell repertoires from blood. Points the paper makes about the study in general: In validation, the model predicted progression to ophthalmopathy a median of roughly 6.1 months before onset, with roughly 68% sensitivity and about 75% specificity. A 13 V-J signature model separated ophthalmopathy from stable hyperthyroidism, with about 88% sensitivity and roughly 81% specificity in cross-validation and 80%/75% in testing. Most expanded thyroid clonotypes (frequency above 0.001) were also detected in blood, a finding suggesting that blood repertoires may reflect thyroid immune responses. Sample size was not statistically predetermined, and investigators were not blinded to group allocation.

The germline V gene provides CDR1 SGDLS and CDR2 YYNGEE. Taken from cysteine to phenylalanine, the CDR3 has 15 residues. Only the CDR3 region is kept as DNA, spanning 45 bases read in frame from base 1. V loses 3 bases at its end and J loses 6 bases; junction bases beyond the gene matches: 8. This clonotype was seen a handful of times. Its antigen specificity is not known. Within one base of it there is no much larger clone, and no base qualities were kept. The TCR beta CDR3 regions were amplified from the RNA transcripts. A first-round RT-PCR of the TCR CDR3 used the HTBI primer set with the Qiagen OneStep RT-PCR kit. The libraries were constructed in a second round of multiplex PCR and then size-selected and purified. Sequencing of the libraries was done on an Illumina HiSeq2000 using paired-end 100 bp reads. From the authors' description of their analysis: SOAPnuke was used to process the raw data, throwing out any read that contained adapters or uncalled bases, had a mean Phred below 15, or lacked an exact constant-primer or identifier match. COPE v1.2.5 was used to merge high-quality paired reads, and clonotypes were defined as unique nucleotide sequences. Clonotypes were aligned to IMGT TRBV, TRBD and TRBJ reference segments using MiTCR v1.1. The analysis was restricted to V-J combinations with a frequency above 0.0001, which together covered about 99% of the repertoires. A TCS score was defined as the ratio between F50 (clonal expansion) and ExV (chaos), using BLOSUM62-based TCRdist between CDR3 peptides within each V-J. Welch's t-statistics and random forest reduced 500 to 550 V-J features to roughly 13, which were used in a naive Bayes classifier (R e1071). TCRdb took the public reads, trimmed them with fastp at Q25, ran MiXCR for clone calling and kept in-frame beta chains. Each CDR3 protein gets just one entry, which takes the most common genes and DNA from the rows behind it. TCRdb's processing, not the authors', yielded these V and J calls. The sample data list 500,000 to 650,000 distinct CDR3 sequences, and 14% of these were observed just once. The top ten hold 9.5% to 15% of the sample.

In the ophthalmopathy patients, disease was moderately to severely active, with a Clinical Activity Score of 3 or more, a NOSPECS grade of 4 or more, and a duration of less than 3 months. Exclusion was applied to patients with uncontrolled infections, other autoimmune diseases, pregnancy or lactation. Clinical symptoms, serum thyroxine and TRAb, thyroid ultrasound, and orbital computed tomography formed the basis for the diagnoses. PBMCs were isolated from about 9 ml of fresh peripheral blood by Ficoll-Paque density gradient centrifugation. Total RNA was extracted using Trizol reagent, and RNA quality was assessed on an Agilent 2100 Bioanalyzer.

This TCR was recovered from a woman aged 45 to 65 with Graves' ophthalmopathy. In this chain, TRBV9 is recombined with TRBJ2-1; 8 junctional bases match TRBD2. The sequencing input was blood. CDR3 sequence: CASSGTGLGLNEQFF. Read as DNA, the sequence is TGTGCCAGCAGCGGAACGGGACTAGGACTCAATGAGCAGTTCTTC.